Listed below are T cell receptor beta chains from one sample, sequenced in a study of control samples from healthy donors and cancer patients. Sequencing was performed with immunoSEQ multiplex PCR; in TCRdb, only in-frame clones are kept and a portion is missing. The table lists nearly 55,000 clones, approximately 96% of them singletons, with about 2% in the top ten. Specimen: blood. All receptors come from a woman aged 25 to 39 in good health. CDR3s include the opening cysteine and the closing phenylalanine or tryptophan. D genes are given only for firm matches. The listing skips clone size in some rows; elsewhere it reads once, few, many or a size class.

cdr3_length	clone_size	d_call	v_call	j_call	cdr3_nt	cdr3_aa
13	NA	NA	TRBV2	TRBJ1-1	TGTGCCAGCAAAGGGGACGGGAACACTGAAGCTTTCTTT	CASKGDGNTEAFF
13	NA	NA	TRBV6-5	TRBJ1-1	TGTGCCAGCAGTTACAAGGGAAGCGCTGAAGCTTTCTTT	CASSYKGSAEAFF
11	NA	NA	TRBV20-1	TRBJ1-5	TGCAGTGCAGGGGACGATCAGCCCCAGCATTTT	CSAGDDQPQHF
13	NA	NA	TRBV11-3	TRBJ1-1	TGTGCCGGTGGAGGGCCCTGGAACACTGAAGCTTTCTTT	CAGGGPWNTEAFF
15	NA	NA	TRBV15	TRBJ2-2	TGTGCCACCAGCAGAGGACCGATGAACACCGGGGAGCTGTTTTTT	CATSRGPMNTGELFF
14	NA	NA	TRBV3-1/TRBV3-2	TRBJ1-5	TGTGCCAGCAGCCAGGACAGTAGCAATCAGCCCCAGCATTTT	CASSQDSSNQPQHF
15	NA	TRBD1	TRBV14	TRBJ2-1	TGTGCCAGCAGCCCCCAGGACAGGGACTACAATGAGCAGTTCTTC	CASSPQDRDYNEQFF
15	few	NA	TRBV19	TRBJ1-2	TGTGCCAGTAGTCCCGGGGAGGGGACGGTGGATGGCTACACCTTC	CASSPGEGTVDGYTF
16	NA	TRBD1	TRBV7-2	TRBJ2-3	TGTGCCAGCAGCCAGACGCTTCAGGGGGTCACAGATACGCAGTATTTT	CASSQTLQGVTDTQYF
16	NA	TRBD1	TRBV25-1	TRBJ1-1	TGTGCCAGCAGCCCAGAACAGGGGATTCGGAACACTGAAGCTTTCTTT	CASSPEQGIRNTEAFF
16	NA	TRBD2	TRBV3-1/TRBV3-2	TRBJ2-5	TGTGCCAGCAGCCAACGTATAGCGGGAGTGACAGAGACCCAGTACTTC	CASSQRIAGVTETQYF
14	NA	TRBD2	TRBV5-1	TRBJ2-5	TGCGCCAGCAGCTTCCGGGGGGGTTCCGAGACCCAGTACTTC	CASSFRGGSETQYF
16	once	TRBD2	TRBV5-4	TRBJ2-3	TGTGCCAGCAGCCGCCCGGATAGCGGGATAGCTGATACGCAGTATTTT	CASSRPDSGIADTQYF
14	NA	NA	TRBV29-1	TRBJ1-3	TGCAGCGTGCAGACGCCAGCCTCTGGAAACACCATATATTTT	CSVQTPASGNTIYF
13	NA	NA	TRBV28	TRBJ1-1	TGTGCCAGCAGTTTTGTAATGAACACTGAAGCTTTCTTT	CASSFVMNTEAFF
16	NA	NA	TRBV28	TRBJ2-5	TGTGCCAGCAGTCCATCACAGGGCCGAGCAAGAGAGACCCAGTACTTC	CASSPSQGRARETQYF
13	few	NA	TRBV19	TRBJ2-7	TGTGCCAGTATGGGGCGGGCCACCTACGAGCAGTACTTC	CASMGRATYEQYF
15	NA	NA	TRBV7-9	TRBJ2-2	TGTGCCAGCAGCTTATCGGGACGGATCCCCGGGGAGCTGTTTTTT	CASSLSGRIPGELFF
11	NA	NA	TRBV3-1/TRBV3-2	TRBJ2-3	TGTGCCAGCAGCCAAGGAAAGTGGCAGTATTTT	CASSQGKWQYF
13	NA	NA	TRBV5-5	TRBJ1-6	TGTGCCAGCAGCCGCACTACAGGTTCACCCCTCCACTTT	CASSRTTGSPLHF
14	NA	NA	TRBV3-1/TRBV3-2	TRBJ2-1	TGTGCCAGCAGCCAAGGTCTCTCCTACAATGAGCAGTTCTTC	CASSQGLSYNEQFF
14	NA	TRBD2	TRBV24-1	TRBJ2-3	TGTGCCACCAGTGATCCGGGACTAGCTGATACGCAGTATTTT	CATSDPGLADTQYF
16	NA	TRBD2	TRBV2	TRBJ2-2	TGTGCCAGCAGACTACCGGGACTAGCGGACACCGGGGAGCTGTTTTTT	CASRLPGLADTGELFF
13	NA	NA	TRBV6-5	TRBJ1-1	TGTGCCAGCTTGAAAGAGTTGAACACTGAAGCTTTCTTT	CASLKELNTEAFF
13	NA	TRBD2	TRBV6-5	TRBJ2-2	TGTGCCAGCAGTCGGGAGGACGCCGGGGAGCTGTTTTTT	CASSREDAGELFF
11	NA	NA	TRBV6-5	TRBJ1-5	TGTGCCAGCAGCCAGAATCAGCCCCAGCATTTT	CASSQNQPQHF
14	once	NA	TRBV5-6	TRBJ2-1	TGTGCCAGCAGGCGGGACATCTCCTACAATGAGCAGTTCTTC	CASRRDISYNEQFF
14	NA	NA	TRBV7-2	TRBJ1-6	TGTGCCAGCAGCCCCCCCGGCGAGGTTTCACCCCTCCACTTT	CASSPPGEVSPLHF
15	NA	NA	TRBV15	TRBJ1-4	TGTGCCACCAGCAGAGATTGGGTCTTTAATGAAAAACTGTTTTTT	CATSRDWVFNEKLFF
14	NA	TRBD1	TRBV18	TRBJ2-5	TGTGCCAGCTACCCGACAGGGTTGCAAGAGACCCAGTACTTC	CASYPTGLQETQYF
15	NA	TRBD1	TRBV29-1	TRBJ2-6	TGCAGCGTTCTGCAGGGGGCTGCTGGGGCCAACGTCCTGACTTTC	CSVLQGAAGANVLTF
14	once	TRBD2	TRBV20-1	TRBJ2-7	TGCAGTGCTAGTCATCTAGCGGGAGCTTACGAGCAGTACTTC	CSASHLAGAYEQYF
14	NA	TRBD2	TRBV3-1/TRBV3-2	TRBJ2-1	TGTGCCAGCAGCCAAGGGACTAGTTATAGTGAGCAGTTCTTC	CASSQGTSYSEQFF
14	NA	TRBD1	TRBV5-1	TRBJ2-3	TGCGCCAGCGAACAGACAGGGAACACAGATACGCAGTATTTT	CASEQTGNTDTQYF
17	NA	TRBD2	TRBV19	TRBJ2-1	TGTGCCAGTAGCAGGGACGTCGCGGGAGAATCCTACAATGAGCAGTTCTTC	CASSRDVAGESYNEQFF
14	NA	TRBD1	TRBV6-5	TRBJ1-6	TGTGCCAGCAGCTTAACAGGGGACAATTCACCCCTCCACTTT	CASSLTGDNSPLHF
14	NA	NA	TRBV2	TRBJ1-1	TGTGCCAGCACCACCGACAGGACGGACACTGAAGCTTTCTTT	CASTTDRTDTEAFF
17	NA	NA	TRBV6-1	TRBJ2-7	TGTGCCAGCAGTGGGGGTGTCGGGCGGAGGAAAAGGGGGGAGCAGTACTTC	CASSGGVGRRKRGEQYF
16	NA	NA	TRBV6-1	TRBJ2-7	TGTGCCAGCAGTGAAGAGAGGGGCAGGGTCCGCTACGAGCAGTACTTC	CASSEERGRVRYEQYF
14	NA	NA	TRBV7-8	TRBJ2-1	TGTGCCAGCAGCCAACTAATTAGCACGGATGAGCAGTTCTTC	CASSQLISTDEQFF
15	NA	TRBD2	TRBV28	TRBJ2-3	TGTGCCAGCACCCCGACTAGCGGAGGCACAGATACGCAGTATTTT	CASTPTSGGTDTQYF
14	NA	TRBD2	TRBV14	TRBJ2-1	TGTGCCAGCAGCCAGGGACTAGCGGGAGGATCTTGGTTCTTC	CASSQGLAGGSWFF
14	NA	NA	TRBV4-2	TRBJ2-5	TGTGCCAGCAGTCCACAGGGTGCGGTAGAGACCCAGTACTTC	CASSPQGAVETQYF
11	NA	NA	TRBV30	TRBJ1-2	TGTGCCAGCCGCAGGGACTATGGCTACACCTTC	CASRRDYGYTF
13	NA	NA	TRBV11-2	TRBJ2-7	TGTGCCAGCAGCTCCCTTTCTGGTGGCGAGCAGTACTTC	CASSSLSGGEQYF
16	NA	NA	TRBV18	TRBJ2-1	TGTGCCAGCTCACCACCCAAGGGCCCAGCCTACAATGAGCAGTTCTTC	CASSPPKGPAYNEQFF
12	NA	NA	TRBV28	TRBJ1-2	TGTGCCAGCAGTTTTTCAGCATATGGCTACACCTTC	CASSFSAYGYTF
13	NA	NA	TRBV24-1	TRBJ2-2	TGTGCCACCAGGGGGCGTAACACCGGGGAGCTGTTTTTT	CATRGRNTGELFF
13	NA	NA	TRBV30	TRBJ1-1	TGTGCCTGGAGTGTAGGTGGGAGCACTGAAGCTTTCTTT	CAWSVGGSTEAFF
16	NA	NA	TRBV6-5	TRBJ2-3	TGTGCCAGCAGTTACTTTGCCTCGCCCCTCACAGATACGCAGTATTTT	CASSYFASPLTDTQYF
15	NA	TRBD1	TRBV6-2/TRBV6-3	TRBJ1-4	TGTGCCAGCAGTACGACAGGGGTGACTAATGAAAAACTGTTTTTT	CASSTTGVTNEKLFF
14	NA	NA	TRBV27	TRBJ2-7	TGTGCCAGCAGTTTAAGGGACTCAGGGTACGAGCAGTACTTC	CASSLRDSGYEQYF
11	NA	NA	TRBV6-5	TRBJ2-5	TGTGCCAGCAGTTCTCCAGAGACCCAGTACTTC	CASSSPETQYF
11	NA	NA	TRBV20-1	TRBJ1-4	TGCAGTGTTAGGGGGAATGAAAAACTGTTTTTT	CSVRGNEKLFF
13	NA	NA	TRBV29-1	TRBJ1-2	TGCAGCGTTGAGCGGGTCCTTAACTATGGCTACACCTTC	CSVERVLNYGYTF
16	NA	TRBD2	TRBV5-1	TRBJ2-3	TGCGCCAGCAGCTTGGACCCTAGCGGGACCACAGATACGCAGTATTTT	CASSLDPSGTTDTQYF
14	once	TRBD1	TRBV30	TRBJ1-5	TGTGCCTGGAGTCCGACGACAGGGGTACAGCCCCAGCATTTT	CAWSPTTGVQPQHF